These 12 T cell receptor beta chains were sequenced from one sample in a study of PD-1 blockade in classical Hodgkin lymphoma. Produced via immunoSEQ multiplex PCR; TCRdb's table is partial and in-frame only. The data contain some 46,000 clones, less than 85% of them singletons. Each patient relapsed following autologous stem cell transplantation, and prior brentuximab vedotin exposure differed. The material sequenced was peripheral blood mononuclear cells (PBMCs), taken before the second cycle of nivolumab. The receptors were sampled from a human donor with classical Hodgkin lymphoma.

The J gene is TRBJ1-5, the V gene TRBV6-6; TRBD1 is a possible D gene (6 bases). The CDR3 loop spans 14 amino acids. Germline CDR1 is MNHNY and CDR2 is SVGAGI (reference sequence). Between the trimmed V and J ends, which lost 7 bases and 1 base, there was a span of 11 bases. CDR3 loop: CASTQGGSNQPQHF. As DNA, the CDR3 is TGTGCCAGCACCCAAGGGGGGAGCAATCAGCCCCAGCATTTT.

CDR3 DNA sequence: TGTGCCAGCAGATTCGGGGCGTTAGACGAAAAACTGTTTTTT. Protein: CASRFGALDEKLFF. The chain couples TRBV6-1 to TRBJ1-4; D may be TRBD1 (5 bases). There are 14 residues in the CDR3. Germline V gene sequence: CDR1 MNHNS, CDR2 SASEGT. Trimming removed 6 bases at V and 8 bases at J, with 16 bases between.

The chain has TRBV9 and TRBJ2-5; D is unclear. The CDR3 covers 13 residues. Germline V gene sequence: CDR1 SGDLS, CDR2 YYNGEE. V was clipped by 1 base and J by 1 base, with 5 bases between them. The CDR3 coding sequence is TGTGCCAGCAGCGTAACATCCCAAGAGACCCAGTACTTC. This gives the protein CASSVTSQETQYF.

This chain connects TRBV21-1 to TRBJ2-5; the table's D call, TRBD2, was not checked against the DNA. TRBV21-1 is reported as a pseudogene. This CDR3 region has 17 residues. The CDR3, as DNA: TGTGCCAGCGGTGGGACTAGCGGGGGTAGTCCTCCCGAGACCCAGTACTTC. Its translation: CASGGTSGGSPPETQYF.

This clone was recorded only once. The V and J genes are TRBV7-8 and TRBJ2-7, with TRBD2 as a possible D gene (6 bases). V was shortened by 6 bases and J by 3 bases, with 15 bases between the two germline ends. Germline assignment: CDR1 SGHVS and CDR2 FQNEAQ. This CDR3 spans 14 amino acids. The CDR3 protein is CASSMGLDVYEQYF. CDR3 in DNA: TGTGCCAGCAGTATGGGACTGGATGTCTACGAGCAGTACTTC.

The chain is built from TRBV5-5 and TRBJ2-2; D is ambiguous. CDR3 length: 14 amino acids. Germline CDR1 is SGHKS and CDR2 is YYEKEE (reference sequence). V was trimmed by 0 bases and J by 3 bases, leaving 6 bases between them. CDR3 sequence: CASSLVADTGELFF. The CDR3 DNA sequence: TGTGCCAGCAGCTTGGTCGCAGACACCGGGGAGCTGTTTTTT. The variable domain in full, with the rest retrieved from reference TRBV5-5 and TRBJ2-2, is DAGVTQSPTHLIKTRGQQVTLRCSPISGHKSVSWYQQVLGQGPQFIFQYYEKEERGRGNFPDRFSARQFPNYSSELNVNALLLGDSALYLCASSLVADTGELFFGEGSRLTVL.

The chain uses TRBV5-4 and TRBJ2-7; 8 nucleotides align to TRBD2. Trimming at V came to 6 bases and at J to 2 bases, leaving 7 bases not matched to a gene. The V gene's germline CDR1 is SGHNT and CDR2 YYREEE (reference sequence). CDR3 length equals 14 residues. This chain's CDR3 is CASTQDGRAYEQYF. The CDR3 region has the DNA TGTGCCAGCACCCAAGACGGGAGGGCCTACGAGCAGTACTTC.

This clone was observed many times. This chain connects TRBV4-3 to TRBJ1-4, with D possibly matching TRBD1 (5 bases). V lost 0 bases, J lost 14 bases, and 13 bases lay in between. The CDR3 loop spans 13 amino acids. CDR1 and CDR2 from the germline V gene are LGHNA and YSLEER. CDR3 amino acids: CASSQDWDSVLFF. CDR3 bases: TGCGCCAGCAGCCAAGACTGGGACTCCGTTCTGTTTTTT.

This clone was counted a few times. The V and J genes are TRBV7-2 and TRBJ2-1, with 8 bases matching TRBD1. This CDR3 has 14 residues. Germline loops: CDR1 SGHTA, CDR2 FQGNSA. The ends lost 1 base at V and 4 bases at J; junction bases unmatched: 0. CDR3 residues: CASSLGTGYNEQFF. CDR3 DNA: TGTGCCAGCAGCTTAGGGACAGGGTACAATGAGCAGTTCTTC. The full variable domain, its missing parts supplied by reference TRBV7-2 and TRBJ2-1, is GAGVSQSPSNKVTEKGKDVELRCDPISGHTALYWYRQSLGQGLEFLIYFQGNSAPDKSGLPSDRFSAERTGGSVSTLTIQRTQQEDSAVYLCASSLGTGYNEQFFGPGTRLTVL.

The chain is built from TRBV5-6 and TRBJ2-1, with D hard to call. The germline V gene encodes CDR1 SGHDT and CDR2 YYEEEE. V gave up 4 bases and J gave up 0 bases, with 11 bases separating them. The CDR3 runs 15 residues. CDR3 amino acids: CASSQVPGSYNEQFF. The CDR3 region has the DNA TGTGCCAGCAGCCAGGTCCCGGGCTCCTACAATGAGCAGTTCTTC.

The gene calls are TRBV5-1 and TRBJ2-1, with D perhaps TRBD1 (5 bases). V dropped 4 bases and J dropped 5 bases, with 16 bases sitting between them. From germline, CDR1 is SGHRS and CDR2 YFSETQ. This CDR3 region has 15 residues. This CDR3 is CASSPSRTQHNEQFF. The CDR3 coding sequence is TGCGCCAGCAGCCCTAGTAGGACACAACACAATGAGCAGTTCTTC.

This chain links TRBV7-3 with TRBJ1-2; D remains unclear. The CDR3 consists of 13 residues. V lost 0 bases, J lost 6 bases, and 8 bases lay in between. Germline-derived CDR1 and CDR2 are SGHTA and FQGTGA. The CDR3 DNA follows: TGTGCCAGCAGCTTAACAATAGGGAATGGCTACACCTTC. Translating it yields CASSLTIGNGYTF.